Given below is one TCR beta chain in context. Its matching antigen is unknown. Researchers ran the PCR with 60 Vbeta and 13 Jbeta primers. The repertoire was sequenced with immunoSEQ multiplex PCR; TCRdb's copy has only in-frame clones and lacks some. The sample lists about 130,000 clones, roughly 18% occurring once. This sample was included in a study of cytomegalovirus exposure and HLA in healthy donors. The study, taken as a whole, reports: The study flagged around 160 TCR beta chains as cytomegalovirus-associated.

Sequencing was done on a sample of PBMCs. The receptor comes from a female donor in good health and CMV-seropositive.

Written as DNA, the CDR3 is TGTGCCAGCAGCGTAGGTTCCAGAACTGAAGCTTTCTTT. It specifies CASSVGSRTEAFF. V gene TRBV9 combines with J gene TRBJ1-1; no reliable D call. The CDR3 loop spans 13 amino acids. V was trimmed by 0 bases and J by 5 bases, leaving 8 bases between them. Looked up from germline, CDR1 is SGDLS and CDR2 is YYNGEE.